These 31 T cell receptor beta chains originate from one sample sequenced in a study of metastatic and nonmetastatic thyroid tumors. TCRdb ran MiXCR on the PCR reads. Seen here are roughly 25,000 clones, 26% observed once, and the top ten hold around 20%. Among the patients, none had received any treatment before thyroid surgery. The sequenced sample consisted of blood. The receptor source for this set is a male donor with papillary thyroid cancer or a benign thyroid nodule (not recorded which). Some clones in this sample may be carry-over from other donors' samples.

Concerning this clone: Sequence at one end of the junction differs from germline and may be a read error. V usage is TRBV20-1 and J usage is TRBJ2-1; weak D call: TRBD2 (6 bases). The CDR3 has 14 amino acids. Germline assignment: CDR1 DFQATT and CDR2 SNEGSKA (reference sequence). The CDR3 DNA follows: TGCAGTGCTGACATAGATACTAGCACAGATGAGGAGTTGTTC. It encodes CSADIDTSTDEELF.

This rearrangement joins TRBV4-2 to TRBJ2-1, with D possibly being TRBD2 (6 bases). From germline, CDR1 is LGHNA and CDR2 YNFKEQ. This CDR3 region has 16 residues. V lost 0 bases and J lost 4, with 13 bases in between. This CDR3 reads CASSQDDERAYNEQFF. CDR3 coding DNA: TGTGCCAGCAGCCAAGATGATGAGCGGGCTTACAATGAGCAGTTCTTC.

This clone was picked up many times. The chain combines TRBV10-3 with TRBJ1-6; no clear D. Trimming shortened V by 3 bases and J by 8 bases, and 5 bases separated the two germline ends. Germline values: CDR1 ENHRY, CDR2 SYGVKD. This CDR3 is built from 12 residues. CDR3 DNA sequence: TGTGCCATCAGTGACATGGATTCACCCCTCCACTTT. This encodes CAISDMDSPLHF.

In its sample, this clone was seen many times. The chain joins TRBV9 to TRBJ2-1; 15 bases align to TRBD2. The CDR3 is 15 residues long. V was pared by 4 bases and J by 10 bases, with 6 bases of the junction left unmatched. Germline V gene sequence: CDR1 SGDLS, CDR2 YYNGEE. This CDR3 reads CASSRPGLAGGEQFF. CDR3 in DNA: TGTGCCAGCAGCCGACCGGGACTAGCGGGAGGCGAGCAGTTCTTC. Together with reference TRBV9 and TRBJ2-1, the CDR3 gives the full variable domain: DSGVTQTPKHLITATGQRVTLRCSPRSGDLSVYWYQQSLDQGLQFLIQYYNGEERAKGNILERFSAQQFPDLHSELNLSSLELGDSALYFCASSRPGLAGGEQFFGPGTRLTVL.

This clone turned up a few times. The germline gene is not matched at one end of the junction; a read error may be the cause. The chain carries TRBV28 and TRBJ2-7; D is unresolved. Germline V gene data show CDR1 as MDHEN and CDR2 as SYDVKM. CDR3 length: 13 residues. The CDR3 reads CSSLPDGTYEQYF. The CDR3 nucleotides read TGTTCCAGCCTCCCTGACGGAACTTACGAGCAGTACTTC. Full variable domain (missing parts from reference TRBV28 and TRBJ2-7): DVKVTQSSRYLVKRTGEKVFLECVQDMDHENMFWYRQDPGLGLRLIYFSYDVKMKEKGDIPEGYSVSREKKERFSLILESASTNQTSMYLCSSLPDGTYEQYFGPGTRLTVT.

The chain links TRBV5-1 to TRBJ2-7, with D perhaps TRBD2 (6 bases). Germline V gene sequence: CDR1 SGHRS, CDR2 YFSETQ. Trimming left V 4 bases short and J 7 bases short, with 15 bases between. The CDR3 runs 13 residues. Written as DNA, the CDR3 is TGCGCCAGCAGCCTCTCGACGGGGAGGGAGCAGTACTTC. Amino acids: CASSLSTGREQYF.

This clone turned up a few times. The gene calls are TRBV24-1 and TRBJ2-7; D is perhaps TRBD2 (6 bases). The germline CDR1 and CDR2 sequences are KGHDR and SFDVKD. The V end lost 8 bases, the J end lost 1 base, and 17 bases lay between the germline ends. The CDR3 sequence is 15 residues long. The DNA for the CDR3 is TGTGCCACCACAGATAGCGGTAGCCGATCCTACGAGCAGTACTTC. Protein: CATTDSGSRSYEQYF.

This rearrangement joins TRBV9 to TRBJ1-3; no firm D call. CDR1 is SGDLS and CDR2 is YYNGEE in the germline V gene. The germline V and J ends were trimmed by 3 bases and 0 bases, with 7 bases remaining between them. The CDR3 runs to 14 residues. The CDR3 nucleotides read TGTGCCAGCAGCGCCTCGAGCTCTGGAAACACCATATATTTT. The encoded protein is CASSASSSGNTIYF. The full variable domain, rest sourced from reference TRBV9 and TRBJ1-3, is DSGVTQTPKHLITATGQRVTLRCSPRSGDLSVYWYQQSLDQGLQFLIQYYNGEERAKGNILERFSAQQFPDLHSELNLSSLELGDSALYFCASSASSSGNTIYFGEGSWLTVV.

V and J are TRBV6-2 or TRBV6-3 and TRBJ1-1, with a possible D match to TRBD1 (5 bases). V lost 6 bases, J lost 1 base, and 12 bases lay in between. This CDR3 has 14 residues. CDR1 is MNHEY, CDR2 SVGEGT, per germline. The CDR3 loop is CASSPTGENTEAFF. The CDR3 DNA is TGTGCCAGCAGCCCCACGGGGGAGAACACTGAAGCTTTCTTT.

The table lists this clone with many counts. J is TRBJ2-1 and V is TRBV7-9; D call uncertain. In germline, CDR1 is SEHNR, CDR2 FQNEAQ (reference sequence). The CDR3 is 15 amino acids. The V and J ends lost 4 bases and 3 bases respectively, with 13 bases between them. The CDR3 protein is CASSSTEAFYNEQFF. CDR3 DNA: TGTGCCAGCAGCTCCACCGAGGCCTTCTACAATGAGCAGTTCTTC. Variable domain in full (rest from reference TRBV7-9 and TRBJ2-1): DTGVSQNPRHKITKRGQNVTFRCDPISEHNRLYWYRQTLGQGPEFLTYFQNEAQLEKSRLLSDRFSAERPKGSFSTLEIQRTEQGDSAMYLCASSSTEAFYNEQFFGPGTRLTVL.

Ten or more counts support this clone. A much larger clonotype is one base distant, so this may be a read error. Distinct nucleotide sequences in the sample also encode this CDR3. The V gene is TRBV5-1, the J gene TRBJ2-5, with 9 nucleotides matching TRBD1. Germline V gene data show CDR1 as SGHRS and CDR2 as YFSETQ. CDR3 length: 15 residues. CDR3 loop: CASSSTPGQGSTQYF. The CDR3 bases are TGCGCCAGTAGCTCTACACCGGGACAGGGATCGACCCAGTACTTC.

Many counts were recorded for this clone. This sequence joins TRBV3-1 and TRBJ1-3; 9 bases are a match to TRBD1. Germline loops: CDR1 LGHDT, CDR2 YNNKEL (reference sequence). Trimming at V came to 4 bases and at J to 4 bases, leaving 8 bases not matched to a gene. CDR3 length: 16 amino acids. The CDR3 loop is CASSPYGTGLGNTIYF. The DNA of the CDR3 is TGTGCCAGCAGCCCCTACGGGACAGGGTTGGGAAACACCATATATTTT.

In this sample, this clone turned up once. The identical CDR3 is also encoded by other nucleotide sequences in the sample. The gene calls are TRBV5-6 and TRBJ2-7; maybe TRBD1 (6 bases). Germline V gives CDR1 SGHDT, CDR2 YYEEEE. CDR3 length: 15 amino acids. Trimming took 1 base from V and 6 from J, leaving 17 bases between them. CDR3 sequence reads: CASSLTPTGVVEQYF. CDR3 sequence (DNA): TGTGCCAGCAGCTTGACCCCGACAGGAGTTGTCGAGCAGTACTTC.

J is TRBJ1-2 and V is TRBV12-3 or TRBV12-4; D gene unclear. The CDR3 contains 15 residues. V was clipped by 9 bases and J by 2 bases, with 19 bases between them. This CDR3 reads CARTTQRPGNYGYTF. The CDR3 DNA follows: TGTGCCAGAACTACCCAACGCCCAGGAAACTATGGCTACACCTTC.

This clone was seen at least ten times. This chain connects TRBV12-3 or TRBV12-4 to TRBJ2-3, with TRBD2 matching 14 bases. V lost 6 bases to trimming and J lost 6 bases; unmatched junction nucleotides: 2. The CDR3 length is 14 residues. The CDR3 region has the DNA TGTGCCAGCAGAAGACTAGCGGGAGGGGATACGCAGTATTTT. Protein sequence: CASRRLAGGDTQYF.

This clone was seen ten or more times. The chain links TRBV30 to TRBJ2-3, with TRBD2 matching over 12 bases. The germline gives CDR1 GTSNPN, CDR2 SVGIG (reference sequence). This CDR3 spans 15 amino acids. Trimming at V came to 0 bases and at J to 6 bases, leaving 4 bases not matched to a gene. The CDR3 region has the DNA TGTGCCTGGAGTGTAGGCCTAGCGGGGGGGGATACGCAGTATTTT. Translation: CAWSVGLAGGDTQYF.

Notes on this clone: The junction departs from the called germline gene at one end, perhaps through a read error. CDR3 sequence reads: CASSFEGRTDTQYF. The CDR3 region has the DNA TGTGCCAGCAGCTTTGAGGGTCGGACAGATACGCAGTATTTT. The chain carries TRBV5-1 and TRBJ2-3, with D maybe TRBD2 (5 bases). Per the germline V gene, CDR1 is SGHRS and CDR2 is YFSETQ. The CDR3 is 14 residues long.

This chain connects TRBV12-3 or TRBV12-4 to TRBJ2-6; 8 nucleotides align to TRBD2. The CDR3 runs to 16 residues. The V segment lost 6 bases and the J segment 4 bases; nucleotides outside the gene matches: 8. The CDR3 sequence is CASRLGGATGANVLTF. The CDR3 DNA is TGTGCCAGCAGACTCGGGGGGGCGACCGGGGCCAACGTCCTGACTTTC.

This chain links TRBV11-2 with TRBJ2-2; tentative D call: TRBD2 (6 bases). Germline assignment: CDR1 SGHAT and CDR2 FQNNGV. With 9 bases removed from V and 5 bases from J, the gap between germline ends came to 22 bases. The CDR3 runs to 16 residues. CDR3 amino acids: CASPRSLSGNTGELFF. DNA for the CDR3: TGTGCCAGTCCGCGATCCCTTAGCGGAAATACCGGGGAGCTGTTTTTT.

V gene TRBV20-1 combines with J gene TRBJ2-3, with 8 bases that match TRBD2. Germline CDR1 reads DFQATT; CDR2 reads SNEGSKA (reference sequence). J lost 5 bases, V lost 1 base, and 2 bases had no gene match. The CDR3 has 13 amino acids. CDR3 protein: CSARGSGIDTQYF. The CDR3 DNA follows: TGCAGTGCTAGAGGTAGCGGGATAGATACGCAGTATTTT.

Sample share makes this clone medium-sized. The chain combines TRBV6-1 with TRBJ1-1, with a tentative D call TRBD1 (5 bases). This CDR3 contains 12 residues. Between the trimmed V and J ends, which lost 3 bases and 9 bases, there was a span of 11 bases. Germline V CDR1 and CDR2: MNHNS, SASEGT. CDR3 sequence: CASSDGGLQAFF. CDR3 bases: TGTGCCAGCAGTGATGGGGGTCTGCAAGCTTTCTTT.

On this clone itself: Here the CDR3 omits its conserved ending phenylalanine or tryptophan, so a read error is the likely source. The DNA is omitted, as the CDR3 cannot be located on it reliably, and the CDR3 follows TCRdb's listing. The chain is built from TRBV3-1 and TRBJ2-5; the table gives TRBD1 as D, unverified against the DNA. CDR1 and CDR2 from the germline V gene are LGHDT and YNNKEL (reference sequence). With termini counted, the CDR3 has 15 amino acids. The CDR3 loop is CASSQLPGQKETQHY.

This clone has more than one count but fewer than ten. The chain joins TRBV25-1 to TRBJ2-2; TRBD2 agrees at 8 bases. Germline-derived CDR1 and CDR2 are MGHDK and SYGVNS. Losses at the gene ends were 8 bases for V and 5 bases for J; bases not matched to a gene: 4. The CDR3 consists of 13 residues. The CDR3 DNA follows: TGTGCCAGCTCTGGCGGGGGGACCGGGGAGCTGTTTTTT. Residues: CASSGGGTGELFF.

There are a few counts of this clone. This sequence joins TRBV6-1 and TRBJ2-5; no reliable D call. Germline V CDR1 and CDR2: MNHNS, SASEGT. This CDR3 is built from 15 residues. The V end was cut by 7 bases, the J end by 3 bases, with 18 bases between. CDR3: CASTGVCSSKETQYF. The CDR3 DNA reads TGTGCCAGCACCGGAGTTTGTTCGTCCAAAGAGACCCAGTACTTC.

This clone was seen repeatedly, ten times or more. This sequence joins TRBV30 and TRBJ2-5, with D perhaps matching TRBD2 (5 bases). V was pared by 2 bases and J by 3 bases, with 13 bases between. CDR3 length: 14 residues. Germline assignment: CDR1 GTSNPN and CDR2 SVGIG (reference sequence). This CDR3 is CAWSPIDGKETQYF. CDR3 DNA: TGTGCCTGGAGTCCCATAGACGGGAAAGAGACCCAGTACTTC.

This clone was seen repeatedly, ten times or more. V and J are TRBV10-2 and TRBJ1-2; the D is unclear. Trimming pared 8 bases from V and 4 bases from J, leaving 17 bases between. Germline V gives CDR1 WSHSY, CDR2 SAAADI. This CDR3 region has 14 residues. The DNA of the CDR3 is TGCGCCAGCGGAAGCCAGAGAGACTCCTATGGCTACACCTTC. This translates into CASGSQRDSYGYTF.

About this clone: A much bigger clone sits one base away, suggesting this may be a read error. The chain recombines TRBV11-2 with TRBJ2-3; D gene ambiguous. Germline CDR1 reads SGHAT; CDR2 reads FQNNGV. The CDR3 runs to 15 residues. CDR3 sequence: CSSSSQPAPKDTRYF. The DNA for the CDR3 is TGTTCCAGCAGCTCTCAGCCTGCCCCGAAGGATACGCGGTATTTT.

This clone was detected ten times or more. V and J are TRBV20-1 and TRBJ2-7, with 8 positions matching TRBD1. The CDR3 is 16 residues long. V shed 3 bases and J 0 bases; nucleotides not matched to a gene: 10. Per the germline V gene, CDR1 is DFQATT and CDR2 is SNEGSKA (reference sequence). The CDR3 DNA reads TGCAGTGCTAGTGAATCCGGGACAGGCAGCTCCTACGAGCAGTACTTC. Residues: CSASESGTGSSYEQYF.

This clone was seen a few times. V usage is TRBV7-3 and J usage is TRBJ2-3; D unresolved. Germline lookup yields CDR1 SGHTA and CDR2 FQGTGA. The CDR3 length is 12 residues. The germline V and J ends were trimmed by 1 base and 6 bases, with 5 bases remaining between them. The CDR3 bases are TGTGCCAGCAGCTTAAATCACGATACGCAGTATTTT. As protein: CASSLNHDTQYF.

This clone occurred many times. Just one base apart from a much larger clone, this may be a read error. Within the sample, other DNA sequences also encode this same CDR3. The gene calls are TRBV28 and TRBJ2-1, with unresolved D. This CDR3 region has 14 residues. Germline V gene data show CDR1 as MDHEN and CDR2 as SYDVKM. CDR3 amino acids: CASRAGSLLHEQSF. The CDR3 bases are TGTGCCAGCCGAGCAGGTTCTCTCCTACATGAGCAGTCCTTC.

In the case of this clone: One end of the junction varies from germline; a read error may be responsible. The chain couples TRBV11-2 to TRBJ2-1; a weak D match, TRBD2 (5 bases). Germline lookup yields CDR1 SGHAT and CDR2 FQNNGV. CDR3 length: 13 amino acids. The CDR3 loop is CARSFFGLNEKFF. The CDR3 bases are TGTGCCAGAAGCTTTTTCGGACTCAATGAGAAGTTCTTC.